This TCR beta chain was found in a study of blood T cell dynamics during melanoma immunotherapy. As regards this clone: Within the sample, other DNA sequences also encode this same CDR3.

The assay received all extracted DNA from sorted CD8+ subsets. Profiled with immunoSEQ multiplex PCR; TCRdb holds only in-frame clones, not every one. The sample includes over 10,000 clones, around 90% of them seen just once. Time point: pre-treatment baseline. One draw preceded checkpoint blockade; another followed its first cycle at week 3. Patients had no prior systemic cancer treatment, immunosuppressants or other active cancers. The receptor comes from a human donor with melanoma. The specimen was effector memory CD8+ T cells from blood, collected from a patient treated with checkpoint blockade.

The CDR3 region has the DNA TGCGCCAGCAGTCTCGGCTACGAGCAGTACTTC. Residues: CASSLGYEQYF. The chain uses TRBV5-1 and TRBJ2-7, with D unresolved. The CDR3 loop spans 11 amino acids. CDR1 is SGHRS and CDR2 is YFSETQ in the germline V gene. Trimming shortened V by 5 bases and J by 3 bases, and 6 bases separated the two germline ends.